Listed here is a single T cell receptor beta chain. Germline CDR1 SNHLY, CDR2 FYNNEI. The CDR3 spans 14 residues. The V end was cut by 5 bases, the J end by 0 bases, with 10 bases between. Primers: 60 Vbeta forward and 13 Jbeta reverse. Here immunoSEQ multiplex PCR was the method, and the copy in TCRdb shows in-frame clones only, minus some. The sample contains about 59,000 clones, roughly four fifths of which appear only once. The data originate from a study of cytomegalovirus exposure and HLA in healthy donors. The chain links TRBV2 to TRBJ1-1; D not resolved. Sequenced sample: PBMCs. This sequence originates from a human donor in good health. The CDR3 sequence is CASSPEILNTEAFF. The DNA of the CDR3 is TGTGCCAGCAGTCCTGAGATATTGAACACTGAAGCTTTCTTT. Complete variable domain (other parts from reference TRBV2 and TRBJ1-1): EPEVTQTPSHQVTQMGQEVILRCVPISNHLYFYWYRQILGQKVEFLVSFYNNEISEKSEIFDDQFSVERPDGSNFTLKIRSTKLEDSAMYFCASSPEILNTEAFFGQGTRLTVV.